Following are 20 T cell receptor beta chains from one sample sequenced in a study of T cell responses to AZD1222 COVID-19 vaccine. Sequenced by immunoSEQ multiplex PCR; TCRdb stores in-frame clones only, minus some. The sample has 100,000 to 130,000 clones; roughly 87% are singletons. The source was peripheral blood, collected 28 days after the second AZD1222 dose. These receptors were obtained from an adult who received the AZD1222 COVID-19 vaccine.

The chain has TRBV7-6 and TRBJ2-7; D call uncertain. V dropped 2 bases and J dropped 1 base, with 9 bases sitting between them. This CDR3 is 14 amino acids long. Germline-derived CDR1 and CDR2 are SGHVS and FNYEAQ. The CDR3 loop reads CASSLYGSSYEQYF. The CDR3 DNA sequence: TGTGCCAGCAGCTTATATGGCTCATCCTACGAGCAGTACTTC.

This sequence joins TRBV28 and TRBJ1-1; no definite D call. CDR3 size: 12 residues. Per germline, CDR1 MDHEN and CDR2 SYDVKM. The V end lost 3 bases, the J end lost 5 bases, and 7 bases lay between the germline ends. CDR3 residues: CASSLSQTEAFF. DNA of the CDR3: TGTGCCAGCAGTTTGAGCCAAACTGAAGCTTTCTTT.

This clone was observed a handful of times. This specimen includes other DNA sequences encoding the same CDR3. The chain recombines TRBV6-5 with TRBJ2-7, with D possibly being TRBD1 or TRBD2 (5 bases each). Germline V CDR1 and CDR2: MNHEY, SVGAGI. This CDR3 contains 13 residues. Trimming left V 3 bases short and J 0 bases short, with 6 bases between. The CDR3 sequence is CASSYGGSYEQYF. The CDR3 region has the DNA TGTGCCAGCAGTTATGGGGGCTCCTACGAGCAGTACTTC.

The chain links TRBV14 to TRBJ2-7; D possibly corresponds to TRBD2 (6 bases). The germline V gene has CDR1 SGHDN and CDR2 FVKESK. With 0 bases removed from V and 7 bases from J, the gap between germline ends came to 19 bases. This CDR3 contains 16 residues. CDR3 region: CASSQDGLTRAGEQYF. The CDR3, as DNA: TGTGCCAGCAGCCAAGATGGCCTAACCCGCGCGGGGGAGCAGTACTTC.

This clone was detected only once. This chain links TRBV5-4 with TRBJ1-1, with D possibly being TRBD1 (5 bases). The CDR3 loop spans 13 amino acids. Trimming took off 4 bases at V and 3 bases at J, with 10 bases between the two ends. The germline gives CDR1 SGHNT, CDR2 YYREEE (reference sequence). CDR3 protein: CASSAGGDTEAFF. The CDR3, as DNA: TGTGCCAGCAGCGCGGGGGGTGACACTGAAGCTTTCTTT.

The rearrangement uses TRBV9 and TRBJ1-4; 9 bases match TRBD1. Trimming at V came to 5 bases and at J to 3 bases, leaving 8 bases not matched to a gene. This CDR3 comprises 16 residues. Germline CDR1 is SGDLS and CDR2 is YYNGEE. The CDR3 nucleotides read TGTGCCAGCAGGGGGGGACAGGGCTGGTCTAATGAAAAACTGTTTTTT. Residues: CASRGGQGWSNEKLFF.

This rearrangement joins TRBV7-8 to TRBJ1-1; weak D call: TRBD1 (6 bases). V lost 1 base and J 6 bases, leaving 21 bases between the germline ends. Per germline, CDR1 SGHVS and CDR2 FQNEAQ. This CDR3 region has 17 residues. The DNA for the CDR3 is TGTGCCAGCAGCTTAGAGGGGGGTGTCCCTGTTCCTTCTGAAGCTTTCTTT. It yields the protein CASSLEGGVPVPSEAFF.

This chain uses TRBV7-2 with TRBJ2-7, with 8 bases aligning to TRBD1. The length of the CDR3 is 13 residues. The ends lost 8 bases at V and 3 bases at J; junction bases unmatched: 6. Germline V lookup: CDR1 SGHTA, CDR2 FQGNSA. The CDR3 region is CASGQGRVYEQYF. Written as DNA, the CDR3 is TGTGCCAGCGGACAGGGTCGGGTCTACGAGCAGTACTTC.

The chain has TRBV12-3 or TRBV12-4 and TRBJ1-2; D unresolved. The CDR3 loop spans 11 amino acids. Trimming stripped 3 bases from V and 8 bases from J, with 7 bases between. The CDR3 region is CASSFRGGYTF. For the CDR3, the DNA is TGTGCCAGCAGTTTCCGCGGGGGCTACACCTTC.

CDR3 amino acids: CASSEFGQGDLTDTQYF. Here the CDR3 DNA reads TGTGCCAGCAGTGAATTTGGACAGGGAGACCTCACAGATACGCAGTATTTT. The chain employs TRBV25-1 and TRBJ2-3; 8 nucleotides agree with TRBD1. The J segment lost 2 bases and the V segment lost 1 base, leaving 8 bases of the junction unmatched. Germline V gives CDR1 MGHDK, CDR2 SYGVNS. The CDR3 has 17 amino acids.

This chain uses TRBV30 with TRBJ2-7, with D hard to call. This CDR3 contains 12 residues. CDR1 and CDR2 from the germline V gene are GTSNPN and SVGIG (reference sequence). V was clipped by 1 base and J by 2 bases, with 6 bases between them. The CDR3 region has the DNA TGTGCCTGGAGTGCAGCAACCTACGAGCAGTACTTC. Translation: CAWSAATYEQYF.

CDR3 in DNA: TGTGCCAGCAGCGCCCCCGAGGGGACGAACACCGGGGAGCTGTTTTTT. Protein sequence: CASSAPEGTNTGELFF. The rearrangement links TRBV9 to TRBJ2-2; the D call may be TRBD1 or TRBD2 (5 bases each). V gave up 3 bases and J gave up 0 bases, with 12 bases separating them. There are 16 residues in the CDR3. Per germline, CDR1 SGDLS and CDR2 YYNGEE.

This chain uses TRBV4-1 with TRBJ1-5, with D possibly matching TRBD1 (5 bases). The V and J ends lost 4 bases and 3 bases respectively, with 19 bases between them. Per germline, CDR1 MGHRA and CDR2 YSYEKL. This CDR3 is built from 17 residues. CDR3 coding DNA: TGCGCCAGCAGCCTCCGACAGTCGGGGGATTACAATCAGCCCCAGCATTTT. Its protein is CASSLRQSGDYNQPQHF.

The chain is built from TRBV5-1 and TRBJ2-3, with TRBD1 identical over 8 bases. This CDR3 comprises 16 residues. CDR1 is SGHRS, CDR2 YFSETQ, per germline. J gave up 0 bases and V 0 bases, and 3 bases lay outside the gene matches. The CDR3 sequence: CASSLGTGSSTDTQYF. As DNA, the CDR3 is TGCGCCAGCAGCTTGGGGACAGGGTCCAGCACAGATACGCAGTATTTT.

This rearrangement joins TRBV28 to TRBJ1-2; D is uncertain. This CDR3 region has 12 residues. CDR1 and CDR2 (germline): MDHEN, SYDVKM. Trimming cost V 6 bases and J 5 bases, with 10 bases left between them. The CDR3 coding sequence is TGTGCCAGCAGCCCCACCAGTTATGGCTACACCTTC. This codes for CASSPTSYGYTF.

This chain links TRBV9 with TRBJ1-4, with 9 positions matching TRBD1. J gave up 8 bases and V 4 bases, and 9 bases lay outside the gene matches. The length of the CDR3 is 15 residues. Germline CDR1 SGDLS, CDR2 YYNGEE. CDR3: CASSPRTGEGEKLFF. CDR3 coding DNA: TGTGCCAGCAGCCCCCGGACAGGGGAAGGCGAAAAACTGTTTTTT.

J is TRBJ1-4 and V is TRBV7-2, with 10 bases lining up with TRBD1. Germline loops: CDR1 SGHTA, CDR2 FQGNSA. CDR3 size: 15 residues. Trimming cost V 2 bases and J 8 bases; bases outside gene matches: 5. In DNA form, the CDR3 reads TGTGCCAGCAGCTTACGGACAGGGGGTAGGGAAAAACTGTTTTTT. It encodes CASSLRTGGREKLFF.

V usage is TRBV24-1 and J usage is TRBJ1-5, with D hard to call. The CDR3 contains 14 residues. The V end lost 6 bases, the J end lost 0 bases, and 8 bases lay between the germline ends. CDR1 and CDR2 (germline): KGHDR, SFDVKD. The CDR3 reads CATSPFNSNQPQHF. CDR3 nucleotide sequence: TGTGCCACCAGTCCCTTCAATAGCAATCAGCCCCAGCATTTT.

The chain carries TRBV5-1 and TRBJ1-2; TRBD1 aligns across 9 bases. V gave up 4 bases and J gave up 2 bases; unmatched junction bases: 6. The CDR3 spans 15 residues. Germline V lookup: CDR1 SGHRS, CDR2 YFSETQ. The CDR3 DNA reads as TGCGCCAGCAGCCCCGGGACAGGGTCAAACTATGGCTACACCTTC. It yields the protein CASSPGTGSNYGYTF.

The J gene is TRBJ1-3, the V gene TRBV28; no reliable D call. The CDR3 extends over 14 amino acids. V lost 8 bases to trimming and J lost 0 bases, with 11 bases between them. Germline-derived CDR1 and CDR2 are MDHEN and SYDVKM. The CDR3 DNA follows: TGTGCCAGCTGCGAATCCTCCTCTGGAAACACCATATATTTT. Translating gives CASCESSSGNTIYF.